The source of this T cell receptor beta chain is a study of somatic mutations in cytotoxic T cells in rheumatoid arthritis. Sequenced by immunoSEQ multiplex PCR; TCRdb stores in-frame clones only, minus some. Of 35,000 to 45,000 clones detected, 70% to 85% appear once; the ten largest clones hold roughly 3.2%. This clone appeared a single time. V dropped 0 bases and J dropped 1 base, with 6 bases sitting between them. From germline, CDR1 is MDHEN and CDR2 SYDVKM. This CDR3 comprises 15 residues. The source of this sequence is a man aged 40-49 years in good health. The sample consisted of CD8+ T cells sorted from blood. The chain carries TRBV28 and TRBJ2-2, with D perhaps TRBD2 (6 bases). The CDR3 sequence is CASSLWRGNTGELFF. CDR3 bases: TGTGCCAGCAGTTTATGGCGGGGGAACACCGGGGAGCTGTTTTTT.